These 12 T cell receptor beta chains were sequenced from one sample in a study of blood T cell repertoires in COVID-19. Clones were read by immunoSEQ multiplex PCR, and TCRdb kept only the in-frame ones, dropping some. The data show about 200,000 clones, around 80% seen once. Sequencing was carried out using peripheral blood. These receptors all come from a woman in her 70s with acute or convalescent COVID-19.

The chain couples TRBV28 to TRBJ1-3; 7 bases align to TRBD1. V lost 2 bases and J lost 0; bases outside the gene matches: 10. Germline V gene sequence: CDR1 MDHEN, CDR2 SYDVKM. The CDR3 spans 18 residues. For the CDR3, the DNA is TGTGCCAGCAGTTTAGGGGGACGGACAGGAGCCTCTGGAAACACCATATATTTT. This gives the protein CASSLGGRTGASGNTIYF. Complete variable domain (other parts from reference TRBV28 and TRBJ1-3): DVKVTQSSRYLVKRTGEKVFLECVQDMDHENMFWYRQDPGLGLRLIYFSYDVKMKEKGDIPEGYSVSREKKERFSLILESASTNQTSMYLCASSLGGRTGASGNTIYFGEGSWLTVV.

The gene calls are TRBV18 and TRBJ2-5; TRBD2 aligns across 13 bases. Trimming cost V 5 bases and J 6 bases; bases outside gene matches: 6. This CDR3 contains 15 residues. Germline V gene data show CDR1 as KGHSH and CDR2 as LQKENI. The CDR3, as DNA: TGTGCCAGCTCATCATGGACTAGCGGGAGTAAGACCCAGTACTTC. Encoded protein: CASSSWTSGSKTQYF.

The chain joins TRBV7-9 to TRBJ2-5; possibly TRBD2 for D (6 bases). The germline V and J ends were trimmed by 1 base and 0 bases, with 12 bases remaining between them. This CDR3 contains 16 residues. Germline lookup yields CDR1 SEHNR and CDR2 FQNEAQ (reference sequence). CDR3 DNA: TGTGCCAGCAGCTTAGTTTCTGGGGGGTACCAAGAGACCCAGTACTTC. Its translation: CASSLVSGGYQETQYF.

V usage is TRBV7-9 and J usage is TRBJ1-4; 10 positions agree with TRBD1. CDR1 is SEHNR and CDR2 is FQNEAQ in the germline V gene (reference sequence). This CDR3 comprises 14 residues. J was trimmed by 7 bases and V by 5 bases; bases with no gene match: 4. Here the CDR3 DNA reads TGTGCCAGCAGCCGGACAGGGGGTCTTGAAAAACTGTTTTTT. This codes for CASSRTGGLEKLFF.

The chain employs TRBV7-3 and TRBJ2-2; 12 bases fit TRBD1. Germline lookup yields CDR1 SGHTA and CDR2 FQGTGA. This CDR3 has 17 amino acids. Unmatched junction bases numbered 1, after V lost 2 bases and J lost 0 bases. CDR3 nucleotide sequence: TGTGCCAGCAGCTTAGGGACAGGGGGCCCGAACACCGGGGAGCTGTTTTTT. This sequence encodes CASSLGTGGPNTGELFF.

The CDR3 DNA is TGTGCCAGCAGTCCCTCGACAGGGGGTGGTGAAAAACTGTTTTTT. Amino acids: CASSPSTGGGEKLFF. The J gene is TRBJ1-4, the V gene TRBV28, with TRBD1 matching 9 bases. V dropped 5 bases and J dropped 7; count of bases not matched to a gene: 8. The CDR3 consists of 15 residues. Germline V lookup: CDR1 MDHEN, CDR2 SYDVKM.

V is TRBV3-1 (or the pseudogene TRBV3-2) and J is TRBJ1-3, with 7 bases aligning to TRBD1. Germline V gene lookup returns CDR1 LGHDT and CDR2 YNNKEL (reference sequence). The CDR3 has 15 residues. The J segment lost 0 bases and the V segment lost 5 bases, leaving 4 bases of the junction unmatched. The CDR3 bases are TGTGCCAGCAGCGCTCGACAGGGCTCTGGAAACACCATATATTTT. Translated, it gives CASSARQGSGNTIYF.

This clone was seen a handful of times. The chain is built from TRBV5-1 and TRBJ2-1; D is perhaps TRBD1 (5 bases). The CDR3 is 13 amino acids. Germline CDR1 SGHRS, CDR2 YFSETQ. Trimming took 0 bases from V and 10 from J, leaving 11 bases between them. The CDR3 sequence: CASSLGRAEEQFF. The CDR3 DNA follows: TGCGCCAGCAGCTTGGGCAGGGCCGAGGAGCAGTTCTTC.

This clone was picked up one time. This CDR3 is CASSKPKEQYF. The CDR3, as DNA: TGTGCCAGCAGCAAACCTAAGGAGCAGTACTTC. The chain links TRBV21-1 to TRBJ2-7; the D call TRBD2 from the table was never checked on the DNA. TRBV21-1 is classified as a pseudogene. The CDR3 runs to 11 residues.

This clone has more than one count but fewer than ten. The V and J genes are TRBV2 and TRBJ1-4; no reliable D call. The CDR3 is made up of 15 amino acids. Germline V CDR1 and CDR2: SNHLY, FYNNEI. V lost 8 bases and J 3 bases, leaving 16 bases between the germline ends. CDR3 residues: CASLSGGNANEKLFF. The CDR3 region has the DNA TGTGCCAGCCTTTCGGGAGGGAACGCTAATGAAAAACTGTTTTTT. Using reference TRBV2 and TRBJ1-4 for the parts outside the CDR3, the full variable domain is EPEVTQTPSHQVTQMGQEVILRCVPISNHLYFYWYRQILGQKVEFLVSFYNNEISEKSEIFDDQFSVERPDGSNFTLKIRSTKLEDSAMYFCASLSGGNANEKLFFGSGTQLSVL.

This sequence joins TRBV11-2 and TRBJ2-3, with a weak D call TRBD2 (6 bases). V was pared by 1 base and J by 2 bases, with 10 bases between. The CDR3 runs to 15 residues. CDR1 SGHAT and CDR2 FQNNGV come from the germline V gene. CDR3 residues: CASSLAGSFTDTQYF. CDR3 in DNA: TGTGCCAGCAGCTTAGCCGGGAGCTTCACAGATACGCAGTATTTT. The full variable domain, in which reference TRBV11-2 and TRBJ2-3 provide the parts outside the CDR3, is EAGVAQSPRYKIIEKRQSVAFWCNPISGHATLYWYQQILGQGPKLLIQFQNNGVVDDSQLPKDRFSAERLKGVDSTLKIQPAKLEDSAVYLCASSLAGSFTDTQYFGPGTRLTVL.

The chain is built from TRBV29-1 and TRBJ2-7, with TRBD2 identical over 8 bases. V lost 1 base and J lost 5; bases outside the gene matches: 10. Germline V gene lookup returns CDR1 SQVTM and CDR2 ANQGSEA. The CDR3 runs to 15 residues. The CDR3 loop is CSVEGEAGVKNEQYF. The CDR3 DNA is TGCAGCGTTGAAGGGGAAGCGGGAGTTAAGAACGAGCAGTACTTC.